This TCR beta chain was documented in a study of vaccination and CD4 T cells after COVID-19. Notes on the study in general: The great majority, 304 of 307 vaccine-specific clones, proved spike mono-reactive in convalescent patients.

Trimming removed 3 bases from V and 8 bases from J; junction bases left unmatched: 2. This CDR3 region has 13 residues. Germline CDR1 MNHNS, CDR2 SASEGT. CD4+ T cells that had been cultured provided DNA sequenced with the Oncomine TCR Beta short-read assay. MiXCR was run by TCRdb on the PCR reads, yielding one entry per CDR3 protein. The table includes 15,000 to 20,000 distinct CDR3 sequences, 43% detected once. This clonotype counts as hyperexpanded. Its cognate antigen is unknown. Treatment here: approximately nine-day PBMC culture with coronavirus spike peptide pools or control peptides (ViraFEST assay).

Here the sequenced sample was CD4+ T cells from blood, cultured in vitro, taken before SARS-CoV-2 vaccination. The genes are TRBV6-1 and TRBJ1-2; 11 nucleotides match TRBD1. The TCR comes from a human donor who had recovered from COVID-19. CDR3 sequence: CASSDRDRGGYTF. CDR3 bases: TGTGCCAGCAGTGACCGGGACAGGGGGGGCTACACCTTC.